This TCR beta chain came from a study of blood T cell repertoires in COVID-19. Study-level information: COVID-19 samples, acute and convalescent, were from the United States, Italy and Spain.

The CDR3 is 14 amino acids. Trimming cost V 4 bases and J 7 bases, with 17 bases left between them. Germline CDR1 and CDR2: SGHVS and FNYEAQ. Using immunoSEQ multiplex PCR, the repertoire was profiled, and TCRdb retains in-frame clones only, with some absent. The sample lists approximately 110,000 clones, approximately 85% occurring once. The clonotype comes from a human donor in a cohort sampled during active COVID-19. The chain is built from TRBV7-6 and TRBJ2-7; possible D gene TRBD2, 6 bases. The sequenced sample consisted of peripheral blood. CDR3 sequence: CASSSRSWGDEQYF. DNA of the CDR3: TGTGCCAGCAGCTCTCGGTCCTGGGGGGATGAGCAGTACTTC. The whole variable domain, filled in from reference TRBV7-6 and TRBJ2-7, reads GAGVSQSPRYKVTKRGQDVALRCDPISGHVSLYWYRQALGQGPEFLTYFNYEAQQDKSGLPNDRFSAERPEGSISTLTIQRTEQRDSAMYRCASSSRSWGDEQYFGPGTRLTVT.